Below, 24 T cell receptor beta chains from the same sample are listed, as sequenced in a study of blood T cell repertoires in COVID-19. TCRdb's copy holds only in-frame clones and misses some; the assay was immunoSEQ multiplex PCR. In the table there are approximately 66,000 clones, around 79% of which are singletons. Sequenced: peripheral blood. These TCRs come from a man in his fifties or sixties with acute or convalescent COVID-19.

The chain recombines TRBV7-3 with TRBJ2-3; TRBD1 is a possible D gene (6 bases). CDR1 is SGHTA and CDR2 is FQGTGA in the germline V gene. The length of the CDR3 is 14 residues. The V gene lost 3 bases and the J gene lost 4 bases, with 11 bases spanning the gap. Written as DNA, the CDR3 is TGTGCCAGCAGCTTGGTGGGGGCCCCAGATACGCAGTATTTT. Translated, it gives CASSLVGAPDTQYF.

The V and J genes are TRBV4-1 and TRBJ2-5; 7 bases are a match to TRBD2. V lost 0 bases, J lost 1 base, and 11 bases stayed unmatched. The CDR3 has 18 amino acids. CDR1 is MGHRA, CDR2 YSYEKL, per germline. The CDR3 DNA is TGCGCCAGCAGCCAAGAGCCCACCCTTGGGGGGGTCCAAGAGACCCAGTACTTC. Its translation is CASSQEPTLGGVQETQYF.

The rearrangement joins TRBV15 to TRBJ2-5; 14 positions agree with TRBD2. This CDR3 contains 17 residues. Trimming removed 5 bases from V and 3 bases from J; junction bases left unmatched: 8. Germline V gene lookup returns CDR1 LNHNV and CDR2 YYDKDF (reference sequence). The CDR3 loop reads CATSPPQGLAGEETQYF. CDR3 nucleotide sequence: TGTGCCACCAGCCCCCCCCAGGGACTAGCGGGAGAAGAGACCCAGTACTTC.

The rearrangement joins TRBV3-1 (or the pseudogene TRBV3-2) to TRBJ2-3; no reliable D call. Germline-derived CDR1 and CDR2 are LGHDT and YNNKEL (reference sequence). V lost 5 bases, J lost 4 bases, and 10 bases lay in between. The length of the CDR3 is 13 residues. This CDR3 is CASSWSAADTQYF. The CDR3 bases are TGTGCCAGCAGCTGGTCGGCGGCAGATACGCAGTATTTT.

J is TRBJ1-1 and V is TRBV6-1; TRBD1 is a possible D gene (6 bases). This CDR3 spans 17 amino acids. Germline V gene sequence: CDR1 MNHNS, CDR2 SASEGT. Trimming removed 0 bases from V and 4 bases from J, with 18 bases in between. The CDR3: CASSEAGHERVGTEAFF. The CDR3 coding sequence is TGTGCCAGCAGTGAAGCGGGACACGAAAGGGTAGGCACTGAAGCTTTCTTT.

The rearrangement joins TRBV18 to TRBJ2-3; TRBD2 agrees at 9 bases. Germline assignment: CDR1 KGHSH and CDR2 LQKENI. V shed 4 bases and J 1 base; nucleotides not matched to a gene: 6. The CDR3 has 16 residues. The CDR3 protein is CASSQASGKGTDTQYF. In DNA, the CDR3 is TGTGCCAGCTCACAAGCTAGCGGGAAGGGCACAGATACGCAGTATTTT.

In its sample, this clone was seen a few times. The V and J genes are TRBV2 and TRBJ2-1, with D possibly being TRBD2 (5 bases). From germline, CDR1 is SNHLY and CDR2 FYNNEI. The V end was cut by 6 bases, the J end by 3 bases, with 12 bases between. This CDR3 has 14 residues. The CDR3 sequence: CASRADSSYNEQFF. CDR3 DNA sequence: TGTGCCAGCAGAGCGGACTCGAGCTACAATGAGCAGTTCTTC.

This clone has a single count. J is TRBJ1-4 and V is TRBV21-1. TRBV21-1 constitutes a pseudogene. The CDR3 loop spans 14 amino acids. The CDR3 region has the DNA TGTGCCAGCAGCACTGGGGGGATTAATGAAAAACTGTTTTTT. It translates to CASSTGGINEKLFF.

The CDR3 coding sequence is TGTGCCAGCAGCCTACAAGAGACAGGCTCTGGAAACACCATATATTTT. Translation: CASSLQETGSGNTIYF. The chain uses TRBV7-8 and TRBJ1-3; D is possibly TRBD1 (6 bases). This CDR3 spans 16 amino acids. V lost 5 bases to trimming and J lost 0 bases, with 14 bases between them. Germline V lookup: CDR1 SGHVS, CDR2 FQNEAQ.

Here the CDR3 reads CASSLGTGGQETQYF. CDR3 coding DNA: TGTGCCAGCAGCCTCGGGACCGGGGGCCAAGAGACCCAGTACTTC. V gene TRBV7-3 combines with J gene TRBJ2-5; D is possibly TRBD2 (6 bases). The germline CDR1 and CDR2 sequences are SGHTA and FQGTGA. This CDR3 has 15 residues. V gave up 5 bases and J gave up 1 base, with 14 bases separating them.

In this sample, this clone turned up once. The rearrangement uses TRBV12-3 or TRBV12-4 and TRBJ2-2; TRBD2 might be the D (5 bases). V lost 6 bases to trimming and J lost 6 bases, with 8 bases between them. The CDR3 covers 12 residues. The CDR3 DNA is TGTGCCAGCAGGGGGAGCGCCGGGGAGCTGTTTTTT. Its translation: CASRGSAGELFF.

V and J are TRBV6-5 and TRBJ1-1, with D possibly being TRBD1 (6 bases). The CDR3 loop spans 13 amino acids. V lost 6 bases to trimming and J lost 0 bases, with 8 bases between them. CDR1 is MNHEY and CDR2 is SVGAGI in the germline V gene. CDR3 DNA: TGTGCCAGCAGACAGGGTTTGAACACTGAAGCTTTCTTT. Translating it yields CASRQGLNTEAFF.

This clone was seen a few times. This chain links TRBV27 with TRBJ2-3, with a weak D call TRBD1 (5 bases). The V end was cut by 7 bases, the J end by 2 bases, with 10 bases between. The CDR3 length is 13 residues. The V gene's germline CDR1 is MNHEY and CDR2 SMNVEV (reference sequence). The CDR3 DNA reads TGTGCCAGCATTGACAGCGCCACAGATACGCAGTATTTT. Its protein is CASIDSATDTQYF.

J is TRBJ2-1 and V is TRBV10-3; TRBD1 aligns across 9 bases. The CDR3 covers 14 residues. Germline CDR1 and CDR2: ENHRY and SYGVKD. V shed 4 bases, J shed 9 bases, and the junction held 7 bases outside the gene matches. The CDR3 DNA sequence: TGTGCCATCAGTGGGAACGACAGGGGGAGTGAGCAGTTCTTC. As protein: CAISGNDRGSEQFF.

The chain recombines TRBV7-9 with TRBJ2-1; 8 nucleotides agree with TRBD2. The CDR3 has 15 residues. Trimming cost V 6 bases and J 0 bases; bases outside gene matches: 4. Germline CDR1 and CDR2: SEHNR and FQNEAQ (reference sequence). The CDR3 DNA follows: TGTGCCAGCAGGGACAGCGGGAGCTCCTACAATGAGCAGTTCTTC. Its protein is CASRDSGSSYNEQFF.

V is TRBV28 and J is TRBJ2-3, with D tentatively TRBD1 (6 bases). Germline V CDR1 and CDR2: MDHEN, SYDVKM. Trimming stripped 6 bases from V and 3 bases from J, with 7 bases between. The length of the CDR3 is 12 residues. CDR3: CASRDSTDTQYF. In nucleotides, the CDR3 is TGTGCCAGCAGGGACAGTACAGATACGCAGTATTTT.

This chain connects TRBV2 to TRBJ2-5, with 15 bases aligning to TRBD2. The germline gives CDR1 SNHLY, CDR2 FYNNEI. This CDR3 has 16 amino acids. With 4 bases clipped from V and 2 bases from J, the junction kept 2 bases outside the gene matches. CDR3: CASSGGLAGGQETQYF. The CDR3 DNA sequence: TGTGCCAGCAGTGGAGGACTAGCGGGGGGGCAAGAGACCCAGTACTTC.

This sequence joins TRBV7-9 and TRBJ1-1; D not certain. V shed 8 bases and J shed 5 bases, with 21 bases lying between them. Looked up from germline, CDR1 is SEHNR and CDR2 is FQNEAQ (reference sequence). This CDR3 has 15 amino acids. DNA of the CDR3: TGTGCCAGCGGGCCGGTGAATCAGGTTTGGACTGAAGCTTTCTTT. It yields the protein CASGPVNQVWTEAFF.

The chain recombines TRBV6-5 with TRBJ2-1, with a possible D match to TRBD2 (6 bases). The V gene lost 6 bases and the J gene lost 0 bases, with 12 bases spanning the gap. Germline CDR1 and CDR2: MNHEY and SVGAGI. The CDR3 has 15 residues. The CDR3 region has the DNA TGTGCCAGCAGACTAGCCGGGAGCTCCTACAATGAGCAGTTCTTC. The encoded protein is CASRLAGSSYNEQFF.

In nucleotides, the CDR3 is TGTGCCAGCAGCTTGGAGGGACCCTACGAGCAGTACTTC. Amino acid sequence: CASSLEGPYEQYF. The V and J genes are TRBV11-2 and TRBJ2-7, with D perhaps TRBD2 (6 bases). Deletions cut 3 bases from V and 2 bases from J, with 8 bases between. CDR3 size: 13 residues. CDR1 SGHAT and CDR2 FQNNGV come from the germline V gene.

The chain carries TRBV19 and TRBJ1-3, with 9 positions matching TRBD1. Germline V gene data show CDR1 as LNHDA and CDR2 as SQIVND (reference sequence). V trimming: 9 bases; J trimming: 5 bases; junction bases outside the gene matches: 8. The CDR3 is made up of 14 amino acids. The CDR3 DNA reads TGTGCCAGCCGACCACAGGGGGCGAGAAACACCATATATTTT. This encodes CASRPQGARNTIYF.

V gene TRBV10-3 combines with J gene TRBJ2-3, with TRBD1 matching 12 bases. This CDR3 comprises 15 residues. V dropped 6 bases and J dropped 4; count of bases not matched to a gene: 5. The V gene's germline CDR1 is ENHRY and CDR2 SYGVKD. CDR3 bases: TGTGCCATCAGACCCGGGACAGGGGGCTCAGATACGCAGTATTTT. Translating it yields CAIRPGTGGSDTQYF.

The chain combines TRBV28 with TRBJ1-5; D gene uncertain. The CDR3 extends over 16 amino acids. V gave up 3 bases and J gave up 5 bases, with 17 bases separating them. The germline CDR1 and CDR2 sequences are MDHEN and SYDVKM. CDR3 DNA sequence: TGTGCCAGCAGTTTTGGTGGCCAGGCCACCGATCAGCCCCAGCATTTT. It codes for CASSFGGQATDQPQHF.

CDR3 in DNA: TGTGCCAGCAGCCGAGAGGGGGGGACTCAGCCCCAGCATTTT. Amino acid sequence: CASSREGGTQPQHF. The chain carries TRBV3-1 (or the pseudogene TRBV3-2) and TRBJ1-5; weak D call: TRBD1 (6 bases). The CDR3 is made up of 14 amino acids. Germline V CDR1 and CDR2: LGHDT, YNNKEL (reference sequence). Trimming shortened V by 4 bases and J by 6 bases, and 13 bases separated the two germline ends.